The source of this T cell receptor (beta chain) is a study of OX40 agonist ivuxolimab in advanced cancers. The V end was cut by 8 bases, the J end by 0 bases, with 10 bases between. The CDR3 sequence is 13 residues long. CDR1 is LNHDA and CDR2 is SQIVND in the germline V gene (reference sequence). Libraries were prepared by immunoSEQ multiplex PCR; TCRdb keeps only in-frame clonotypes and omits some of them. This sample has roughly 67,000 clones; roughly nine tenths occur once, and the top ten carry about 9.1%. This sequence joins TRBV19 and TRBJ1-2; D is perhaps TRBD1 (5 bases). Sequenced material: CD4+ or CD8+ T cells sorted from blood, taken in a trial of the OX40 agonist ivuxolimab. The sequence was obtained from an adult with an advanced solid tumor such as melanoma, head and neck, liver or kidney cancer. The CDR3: CASFPGPNYGYTF. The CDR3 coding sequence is TGTGCCAGTTTTCCGGGACCTAACTATGGCTACACCTTC.